This TCR beta chain was found in a study of metastatic and nonmetastatic thyroid tumors. In the study overall: Samples came from malignant and benign thyroid patients, and repertoires were compared across blood and tumor or nodule tissue. Study results and limitations: It was reportedly found that TCR beta diversity was significantly higher in malignant thyroid tumors than in benign nodules, a difference seen in both blood and tumor samples.

Germline V gene lookup returns CDR1 LGHDT and CDR2 YNNKEL (reference sequence). The CDR3 runs to 14 residues. As to this clone: The antigen is unknown. One junction end does not reproduce the germline sequence, and a read error may be involved.

No patient received treatment before thyroid surgery. Original processing notes: Variation in CDR3 across clinicopathological groups served as the basis for constructing a distant-metastasis classifier in papillary thyroid cancer. With MiXCR, TCRdb called clones anew from the PCR reads. These V and J calls originate from TCRdb's pipeline instead of the authors' own analysis. The profile covers approximately 39,000 clones, with less than 25% appearing a single time and around 15% taken by the ten largest. The sequence came from a female donor with papillary thyroid cancer or a benign thyroid nodule (not recorded which). Some clones in this sample may be carry-over from other donors' samples. Sequencing was done on a sample of blood. This rearrangement joins TRBV3-1 to TRBJ2-3, with D perhaps matching TRBD2 (5 bases). CDR3 DNA: TGTGCCAGCAGAACTAGAGGCCGCACGGATACGCAGTATTTT. It encodes CASRTRGRTDTQYF.